The clone carrying this T cell receptor beta chain was counted between two and nine times. Its antigen is not known. Unique molecular identifiers were present on the cDNA, which also gained a universal primer site by template switching. In TCRdb, the 5' RACE reads were re-called with MiXCR into one record per CDR3 protein. The sample holds approximately 890,000 distinct CDR3 sequences, about 12% seen once. With 8 bases removed from V and 1 base from J, the gap between germline ends came to 8 bases. CDR1 KGHDR and CDR2 SFDVKD come from the germline V gene. CDR3 length: 13 amino acids. This sample was taken from a study of identical twins. Study-level results: For out-of-frame beta sequences, excess twin sharing was weaker.

The same sample was also studied in work on yellow fever vaccine responses in identical twins.

The gene calls are TRBV24-1 and TRBJ2-1; D is ambiguous. The clonotype comes from a woman in her late teens or twenties in good health. The source material was PBMCs. This chain's CDR3 is CATMSASYNEQFF. In DNA form, the CDR3 reads TGTGCCACCATGTCAGCGTCCTACAATGAGCAGTTCTTC.